The clone carrying this TCR beta chain was recorded at least ten times. Its target is unknown. This sample was taken from a study of regulatory T cells in long-lasting Graves disease. Sample time point: newly diagnosed GD, antithyroid drugs for less than 3 months. Generation of the TCR library employed RNA extracted from PBMCs. V lost 6 bases and J 8 bases, leaving 14 bases between the germline ends. The CDR3 loop spans 13 amino acids. The V gene's germline CDR1 is LGHDT and CDR2 YNNKEL (reference sequence). Study-level points and caveats: No thyroid tissue was studied; the work used peripheral blood only.

Library construction for TCR beta used iRepertoire HTBI primers and Arm-PCR of CDR3 regions. TCRdb re-analysed the multiplex PCR reads in MiXCR, keeping a single row per CDR3 protein. This table holds a few hundred thousand distinct CDR3 sequences, approximately 14% found once. This sample also belongs to another study, concerning T cells in Graves' hyperthyroidism and ophthalmopathy. Per that study: Blood held most thyroid clonotypes expanded above 0.001 frequency.

This rearrangement joins TRBV3-1 to TRBJ2-1; D might be TRBD1 or TRBD2, each matching 5 bases. The clonotype originates from a woman in her forties or fifties with Graves disease. Sequenced here: peripheral blood mononuclear cells (PBMCs), sampled at new diagnosis, from a patient treated with antithyroid drugs. The CDR3 sequence is CASSTGTPHEQFF. The CDR3 DNA sequence: TGTGCCAGCAGTACCGGGACCCCGCATGAGCAGTTCTTC.